Below are 8 T cell receptor beta chains sequenced from a single sample in a study of T-cell memory formation after mild COVID-19. TCRdb fed the 5' RACE reads into MiXCR, producing one record per CDR3 protein. Of about 270,000 distinct CDR3 sequences detected, roughly 18% appear once; the ten largest clones hold about 21%. Source material: PBMCs or a T cell subset sorted from them (not recorded which). The receptor source for this set is a man between 18 and 35 years old who had mild COVID-19 (a few samples of this study predate the infection). Cell type and time point are not known.

There are a few counts of this clonotype. The gene calls are TRBV19 and TRBJ2-1; 7 bases align to TRBD2. This CDR3 spans 14 amino acids. Germline CDR1 and CDR2: LNHDA and SQIVND (reference sequence). J was trimmed by 3 bases and V by 2 bases; bases with no gene match: 1. Here the CDR3 reads CASSIRGVYNEQFF. The CDR3 nucleotides are TGTGCCAGTAGTATACGGGGGGTCTACAATGAGCAGTTCTTC.

The chain links TRBV21-1 to TRBJ1-2; the tabulated D call, TRBD1, remains unverified against the DNA. TRBV21-1 is assigned pseudogene status. CDR3 length: 17 amino acids. CDR3 region: CASSKGGTGAILYGYTF. The DNA of the CDR3 is TGTGCCAGCAGCAAAGGGGGGACAGGGGCTATTCTCTATGGCTACACCTTC.

Details on this clonotype: One junction end does not reproduce the germline sequence, and a read error may be involved. The chain joins TRBV28 to TRBJ2-3, with 8 bases that match TRBD1. In germline, CDR1 is MDHEN, CDR2 SYDVKM. There are 12 residues in the CDR3. This CDR3 reads CASSLLRTGLHF. As DNA, the CDR3 is TGTGCCAGCAGTTTATTGCGGACAGGGTTACATTTT.

This chain connects TRBV7-2 to TRBJ2-1; maybe TRBD2 (7 bases). This CDR3 region has 15 residues. Germline-derived CDR1 and CDR2 are SGHTA and FQGNSA. V lost 5 bases to trimming and J lost 3 bases, with 14 bases between them. Written as DNA, the CDR3 is TGTGCCAGCAGCAGCTGGGGGGGGCTCTACAATGAGCAGTTCTTC. It is translated as CASSSWGGLYNEQFF.

The table lists this clonotype with a few counts. The CDR3 nucleotides read TGCGCCAGCAGCCAACTACCGGGACAGGGCGGCACCGGGGAGCTGTTTTTT. Encoded protein: CASSQLPGQGGTGELFF. This chain connects TRBV4-3 to TRBJ2-2; 9 bases line up with TRBD1. CDR3 size: 17 residues. Germline lookup yields CDR1 LGHNA and CDR2 YSLEER. After removal of 2 bases from V and 4 bases from J, the junction contained 8 bases not matched to a gene.

A few counts support this clonotype. V is TRBV7-2 and J is TRBJ2-7; D is undetermined. Trimming left V 2 bases short and J 4 bases short, with 15 bases between. The CDR3 is 15 residues long. Germline assignment: CDR1 SGHTA and CDR2 FQGNSA. The DNA for the CDR3 is TGTGCCAGCAGCTTAATAACAGTGGGGATTTACGAGCAGTACTTC. Protein: CASSLITVGIYEQYF.

J is TRBJ2-7 and V is TRBV5-1; no reliable D call. Trimming cost V 0 bases and J 0 bases, with 10 bases left between them. This CDR3 is built from 15 residues. Germline CDR1 reads SGHRS; CDR2 reads YFSETQ. The CDR3 DNA reads as TGCGCCAGCAGCTTGGTAGTGGGTCCCTCCTACGAGCAGTACTTC. This encodes CASSLVVGPSYEQYF.

The CDR3 region is CASTMGANTEAFF. CDR3 DNA: TGCGCCAGCACCATGGGGGCGAACACTGAAGCTTTCTTT. The chain carries TRBV4-1 and TRBJ1-1; D is possibly TRBD1 (6 bases). The ends were cut back, 7 bases at V and 1 base at J, with 10 bases in the middle. The CDR3 covers 13 residues. CDR1 is MGHRA and CDR2 is YSYEKL in the germline V gene.